The 22 T cell receptor beta chains given below trace back to one sample, sequenced in a study of Ad26.COV2.S vaccination and SARS-CoV-2 variants. Clones were sequenced by immunoSEQ multiplex PCR, and TCRdb holds only the in-frame ones, with some missing. Here the sample spans more than 250,000 clones, around 87% being singletons. Treatment: around 19 received Ad26.COV2.S at low or high dose, single or two shots; 5 received placebo; per-sample allocation not given. All samples were drawn on day 63, counting from the first vaccine or placebo injection. The sample was peripheral blood, taken in a trial of Ad26.COV2.S vaccine versus placebo. The receptors were sampled from a person aged 18-65 years who received the Ad26.COV2.S COVID-19 vaccine or a placebo.

The chain employs TRBV30 and TRBJ2-7; possibly TRBD1 for D (6 bases). Germline CDR1 GTSNPN, CDR2 SVGIG (reference sequence). CDR3 length: 12 amino acids. Trimming stripped 7 bases from V and 4 bases from J, with 14 bases between. Here the CDR3 reads CASLDRSYEQYF. The CDR3 DNA reads as TGTGCCTCCCTCGACAGGTCGTACGAGCAGTACTTC.

The chain combines TRBV25-1 with TRBJ1-5; D may be TRBD1 (5 bases). The CDR3 totals 15 residues. The germline CDR1 and CDR2 sequences are MGHDK and SYGVNS. Trimming pared 3 bases from V and 1 base from J, leaving 10 bases between. CDR3 sequence: CASSERRVSNQPQHF. CDR3 coding DNA: TGTGCCAGCAGTGAGCGCAGGGTAAGCAATCAGCCCCAGCATTTT.

For the CDR3, the DNA is TGTGCCAGCAGCTTAGACAGGGGAGGGGAGCAGTTCTTC. Its protein is CASSLDRGGEQFF. The rearrangement uses TRBV7-3 and TRBJ2-1; D possibly corresponds to TRBD1 (8 bases). The CDR3 has 13 amino acids. The V end lost 2 bases, the J end lost 10 bases, and 12 bases lay between the germline ends. Per germline, CDR1 SGHTA and CDR2 FQGTGA. The full variable domain, its missing parts supplied by reference TRBV7-3 and TRBJ2-1, is GAGVSQTPSNKVTEKGKYVELRCDPISGHTALYWYRQSLGQGPEFLIYFQGTGAADDSGLPNDRFFAVRPEGSVSTLKIQRTERGDSAVYLCASSLDRGGEQFFGPGTRLTVL.

The J gene is TRBJ2-5, the V gene TRBV20-1; 7 nucleotides match TRBD2. The germline gives CDR1 DFQATT, CDR2 SNEGSKA (reference sequence). V shed 3 bases and J 2 bases; nucleotides not matched to a gene: 9. The CDR3 has 15 residues. CDR3 in amino acids: CSASGGGEAQETQYF. CDR3 nucleotide sequence: TGCAGTGCTAGTGGTGGGGGGGAGGCTCAAGAGACCCAGTACTTC.

The chain is built from TRBV19 and TRBJ2-3; 7 bases fit TRBD2. The CDR3 is made up of 14 amino acids. J gave up 2 bases and V 5 bases, and 4 bases lay outside the gene matches. Germline V lookup: CDR1 LNHDA, CDR2 SQIVND (reference sequence). The CDR3, as DNA: TGTGCCAGTAGTCCGGGAGGAGACACAGATACGCAGTATTTT. Amino acids: CASSPGGDTDTQYF.

The V gene is TRBV7-3, the J gene TRBJ1-3, with D unclear. This CDR3 is 13 amino acids long. Between the trimmed V and J ends, which lost 2 bases and 7 bases, there was a span of 9 bases. Looked up from germline, CDR1 is SGHTA and CDR2 is FQGTGA. The DNA for the CDR3 is TGTGCCAGCAGCTTAGGTGAACGTAACACCATATATTTT. It yields the protein CASSLGERNTIYF.

The V call is TRBV5-5, the J call TRBJ1-5; the D is unclear. The V gene lost 0 bases and the J gene lost 1 base, with 5 bases spanning the gap. Per the germline V gene, CDR1 is SGHKS and CDR2 is YYEKEE (reference sequence). This CDR3 is built from 14 residues. In nucleotides, the CDR3 is TGTGCCAGCAGCTTGGAGGGAAGCAATCAGCCCCAGCATTTT. It is translated as CASSLEGSNQPQHF. The full variable domain, rest sourced from reference TRBV5-5 and TRBJ1-5, is DAGVTQSPTHLIKTRGQQVTLRCSPISGHKSVSWYQQVLGQGPQFIFQYYEKEERGRGNFPDRFSARQFPNYSSELNVNALLLGDSALYLCASSLEGSNQPQHFGDGTRLSIL.

The chain combines TRBV5-1 with TRBJ2-3; 16 bases map to TRBD2. The ends lost 5 bases at V and 2 bases at J; junction bases unmatched: 17. Per germline, CDR1 SGHRS and CDR2 YFSETQ. The length of the CDR3 is 21 residues. The CDR3 bases are TGCGCCAGCAGTCGACTCCCGGGACTAGCGGGGGGGCCTGTAAACACAGATACGCAGTATTTT. Translating gives CASSRLPGLAGGPVNTDTQYF.

This clone was seen only a few times. The chain joins TRBV7-9 to TRBJ2-1; D is ambiguous. Deletions cut 5 bases from V and 4 bases from J, with 9 bases between. This CDR3 contains 13 residues. CDR1 and CDR2 from the germline V gene are SEHNR and FQNEAQ (reference sequence). The CDR3 is CASSPPLYNEQFF. The CDR3 bases are TGTGCCAGCAGCCCGCCCCTTTACAATGAGCAGTTCTTC.

This chain links TRBV19 with TRBJ2-1; 7 bases align to TRBD1. V shed 2 bases, J shed 9 bases, and the junction held 4 bases outside the gene matches. The CDR3 extends over 13 amino acids. The germline V gene encodes CDR1 LNHDA and CDR2 SQIVND (reference sequence). The CDR3 loop is CASSIQGVGEQFF. Here the CDR3 DNA reads TGTGCCAGTAGTATACAGGGGGTCGGTGAGCAGTTCTTC.

Written as DNA, the CDR3 is TGTGCCAGCAGTTTTTTCCGCCACAGCTATGGCTACACCTTC. The encoded protein is CASSFFRHSYGYTF. The chain combines TRBV27 with TRBJ1-2, with D uncertain. In germline, CDR1 is MNHEY, CDR2 SMNVEV (reference sequence). This CDR3 has 14 residues. Deletions cut 3 bases from V and 4 bases from J, with 12 bases between.

This chain joins TRBV5-1 and TRBJ1-1; perhaps TRBD1 as D (5 bases). The CDR3 runs to 14 residues. Trimming removed 2 bases from V and 6 bases from J, with 14 bases in between. The germline V gene has CDR1 SGHRS and CDR2 YFSETQ. CDR3 sequence (DNA): TGCGCCAGCAGCTTTCCAGGGCGAATCGCTGAAGCTTTCTTT. Residues: CASSFPGRIAEAFF.

The chain is built from TRBV28 and TRBJ1-2, with 7 positions matching TRBD1. The CDR3 covers 14 residues. The V and J ends lost 8 bases and 8 bases, in that order; junction bases with no gene match: 14. From germline, CDR1 is MDHEN and CDR2 SYDVKM. The CDR3 here is CASRTGQGVGGYTF. CDR3 bases: TGTGCCAGCCGAACGGGGCAGGGGGTTGGAGGCTACACCTTC.

This chain connects TRBV11-2 to TRBJ2-1; no clear D. CDR1 SGHAT and CDR2 FQNNGV come from the germline V gene. The CDR3 is 12 residues long. Trimming shortened V by 3 bases and J by 6 bases, and 6 bases separated the two germline ends. The CDR3 coding sequence is TGTGCCAGCAGCTTCATTACCAATGAGCAGTTCTTC. This codes for CASSFITNEQFF.

The gene calls are TRBV10-3 and TRBJ1-1; tentative D call: TRBD1 (5 bases). CDR3 size: 14 residues. The V gene's germline CDR1 is ENHRY and CDR2 SYGVKD. The V and J ends lost 4 bases and 1 base respectively, with 10 bases between them. The CDR3 DNA sequence: TGTGCCATCAGTGCCCGACAGCCGAACACTGAAGCTTTCTTT. It encodes CAISARQPNTEAFF.

The chain employs TRBV5-5 and TRBJ1-5; no definite D call. V dropped 5 bases and J dropped 3 bases, with 12 bases sitting between them. Germline assignment: CDR1 SGHKS and CDR2 YYEKEE (reference sequence). The CDR3 consists of 14 residues. CDR3: CASSLGSPNQPQHF. The DNA of the CDR3 is TGTGCCAGCAGTCTAGGGAGCCCCAATCAGCCCCAGCATTTT.

This clone showed up just once. J is TRBJ1-1 and V is TRBV5-1; 9 bases align to TRBD1. Germline V lookup: CDR1 SGHRS, CDR2 YFSETQ. This CDR3 has 14 amino acids. Unmatched junction bases numbered 3, after V lost 2 bases and J lost 4 bases. CDR3 sequence: CASSFEGQGTEAFF. CDR3 sequence (DNA): TGCGCCAGCAGCTTTGAGGGACAGGGCACTGAAGCTTTCTTT.

The gene calls are TRBV30 and TRBJ2-1, with D uncertain. The CDR3 loop spans 12 amino acids. V gave up 2 bases and J gave up 5 bases, with 7 bases separating them. Germline-derived CDR1 and CDR2 are GTSNPN and SVGIG (reference sequence). The CDR3 region is CAWSTFDNEQFF. CDR3 DNA sequence: TGTGCCTGGAGTACTTTTGACAATGAGCAGTTCTTC. The full variable domain, its missing parts supplied by reference TRBV30 and TRBJ2-1, is SQTIHQWPATLVQPVGSPLSLECTVEGTSNPNLYWYRQAAGRGLQLLFYSVGIGQISSEVPQNLSASRPQDRQFILSSKKLLLSDSGFYLCAWSTFDNEQFFGPGTRLTVL.

This sequence joins TRBV28 and TRBJ2-1, with D perhaps TRBD2 (7 bases). The ends were cut back, 4 bases at V and 8 bases at J, with 21 bases in the middle. This CDR3 contains 16 residues. Germline assignment: CDR1 MDHEN and CDR2 SYDVKM. The CDR3 nucleotides are TGTGCCAGCAGTTCCTCCAAGCGAGGGGGGAGGGATGAGCAGTTCTTC. Its protein product is CASSSSKRGGRDEQFF.

The genes are TRBV12-3 or TRBV12-4 and TRBJ2-7; D call uncertain. V shed 5 bases and J shed 3 bases, with 11 bases lying between them. The CDR3 sequence is 13 residues long. The CDR3, as DNA: TGTGCCAGCAGTCCCCCGCCCGGCTACGAGCAGTACTTC. Protein product: CASSPPPGYEQYF.

V is TRBV19 and J is TRBJ2-1; tentatively, D is TRBD2 (6 bases). Germline values: CDR1 LNHDA, CDR2 SQIVND (reference sequence). The CDR3 is 15 residues long. V was pared by 4 bases and J by 0 bases, with 10 bases between. DNA of the CDR3: TGTGCCAGTAGTACCCGGGGGAGCTCCTACAATGAGCAGTTCTTC. Translation: CASSTRGSSYNEQFF.

This chain links TRBV6-2 or TRBV6-3 with TRBJ1-1; no clear D gene. This CDR3 is 14 amino acids long. The germline CDR1 and CDR2 sequences are MNHEY and SVGEGT. V lost 2 bases and J 2 bases, leaving 9 bases between the germline ends. CDR3 loop: CASSYPQVNTEAFF. The DNA for the CDR3 is TGTGCCAGCAGTTACCCTCAGGTCAACACTGAAGCTTTCTTT.